This TCR beta chain emerged from a study of shared clonotypes between healthy human individuals. Germline V lookup: CDR1 LNHDA, CDR2 SQIVND (reference sequence). The CDR3 spans 14 residues. The V end was cut by 7 bases, the J end by 0 bases, with 12 bases between. Clones were sequenced by immunoSEQ multiplex PCR, and TCRdb holds only the in-frame ones, with some missing. The sample has about 2.4 million clones, around nine tenths seen once; the top ten hold over 0.12%. This chain joins TRBV19 and TRBJ1-1; D perhaps matches TRBD1 (5 bases). Sequenced material: naive CD4+ T cells sorted from blood. Subset of the sample: CD45RA+ positively selected. The clonotype originates from a man aged 18 to 30 in good health. In DNA, the CDR3 is TGTGCCAGTACCGCCGACAGAGTGAACACTGAAGCTTTCTTT. Protein: CASTADRVNTEAFF. The whole variable domain, remainder taken from reference TRBV19 and TRBJ1-1, is DGGITQSPKYLFRKEGQNVTLSCEQNLNHDAMYWYRQDPGQGLRLIYYSQIVNDFQKGDIAEGYSVSREKKESFPLTVTSAQKNPTAFYLCASTADRVNTEAFFGQGTRLTVV.